Listed here are 25 T cell receptor beta chains from one sample, sequenced in a study of shared clonotypes between healthy human individuals. Repertoires were generated with immunoSEQ multiplex PCR, while TCRdb's copy carries only in-frame clones and drops some. The sample includes about 960,000 clones, approximately 80% of them seen just once. Sequencing was done on a sample of memory CD4+ T cells sorted from blood. Described subset: CD45RA-negative fraction. Receptors were obtained from a man aged 18 to 29 in good health.

The V and J genes are TRBV21-1 and TRBJ1-2. TRBV21-1 is assigned pseudogene status. This CDR3 is built from 15 residues. The CDR3 sequence is CASSKWQFWDYGYTF. The DNA of the CDR3 is TGTGCCAGCAGCAAATGGCAATTTTGGGACTATGGCTACACCTTC.

This chain connects TRBV30 to TRBJ1-1; 7 nucleotides align to TRBD1. V trimming: 4 bases; J trimming: 11 bases; junction bases outside the gene matches: 22. CDR1 is GTSNPN, CDR2 SVGIG, per germline (reference sequence). CDR3 length equals 16 residues. CDR3 DNA: TGTGCCTGGAACGGTGGGAAGACAGGGAGGCAAAAGAAGGCTTTCTTT. The encoded protein is CAWNGGKTGRQKKAFF.

This clone showed up just once. The CDR3 spells CASTLGGGAYEQYF. CDR3 in DNA: TGTGCCAGCACTCTGGGAGGGGGAGCCTACGAGCAGTACTTC. The chain employs TRBV7-2 and TRBJ2-7; possible D gene TRBD2, 7 bases. Germline V gene sequence: CDR1 SGHTA, CDR2 FQGNSA. The CDR3 spans 14 residues. The V end was cut by 7 bases, the J end by 2 bases, with 15 bases between.

The sample holds one count of this clone. The chain links TRBV9 to TRBJ2-1; 7 nucleotides agree with TRBD1. CDR1 is SGDLS, CDR2 YYNGEE, per germline. V was pared by 4 bases and J by 4 bases, with 8 bases of the junction left unmatched. The length of the CDR3 is 15 residues. CDR3 in DNA: TGTGCCAGCAGCCCGGGACAGCCCTATTACAATGAGCAGTTCTTC. It translates to CASSPGQPYYNEQFF.

V and J are TRBV7-9 and TRBJ1-1; 8 bases are a match to TRBD1. CDR3 length: 13 residues. J gave up 3 bases and V 6 bases, and 3 bases lay outside the gene matches. Germline-derived CDR1 and CDR2 are SEHNR and FQNEAQ (reference sequence). The DNA of the CDR3 is TGTGCCAGCAGACCGACAGGGGACACTGAAGCTTTCTTT. Protein: CASRPTGDTEAFF.

This clone was observed a few times. The rearrangement uses TRBV12-2 and TRBJ2-1. TRBV12-2 is recorded as a pseudogene. The CDR3 loop spans 16 amino acids. Written as DNA, the CDR3 is TGTGCAAGTCGCTTAGTAGGGCTTCCTGTCGTATCTAGGCAGTTCTTC. Its translation: CASRLVGLPVVSRQFF.

This rearrangement joins TRBV9 to TRBJ1-2; 9 bases map to TRBD1. V dropped 0 bases and J dropped 5; count of bases not matched to a gene: 2. This CDR3 spans 14 amino acids. In germline, CDR1 is SGDLS, CDR2 YYNGEE. DNA for the CDR3: TGTGCCAGCAGCGTAGGGGACAGGGAGTATGGCTACACCTTC. This sequence encodes CASSVGDREYGYTF. The full variable domain, with the rest looked up from reference TRBV9 and TRBJ1-2, is DSGVTQTPKHLITATGQRVTLRCSPRSGDLSVYWYQQSLDQGLQFLIQYYNGEERAKGNILERFSAQQFPDLHSELNLSSLELGDSALYFCASSVGDREYGYTFGSGTRLTVV.

The chain links TRBV6-1 to TRBJ2-2; D is perhaps TRBD2 (6 bases). The V end was cut by 2 bases, the J end by 5 bases, with 12 bases between. The CDR3 runs to 15 residues. Germline assignment: CDR1 MNHNS and CDR2 SASEGT. CDR3 sequence reads: CASSEMWEATGELFF. The DNA for the CDR3 is TGTGCCAGCAGTGAAATGTGGGAGGCGACCGGGGAGCTGTTTTTT.

In DNA, the CDR3 is TGTGCCAGCAGCCGGGGTGGGAGTGTCTCCTACGAGCAGTACTTC. Translated, it gives CASSRGGSVSYEQYF. V and J are TRBV7-2 and TRBJ2-7; a weak D match, TRBD2 (5 bases). Between the trimmed V and J ends, which lost 5 bases and 0 bases, there was a span of 14 bases. This CDR3 comprises 15 residues. Looked up from germline, CDR1 is SGHTA and CDR2 is FQGNSA.

The V and J genes are TRBV6-1 and TRBJ2-7; the match to TRBD1 covers 9 bases. The CDR3 contains 14 residues. Germline V gives CDR1 MNHNS, CDR2 SASEGT. The trim removed 4 bases at V and 4 bases at J, leaving 5 bases unmatched. CDR3 DNA sequence: TGTGCCAGCAGTGCGGGACAGGGTATGTACGAGCAGTACTTC. Translated: CASSAGQGMYEQYF.

This sequence joins TRBV27 and TRBJ1-2; tentative D call: TRBD1 (5 bases). Between the trimmed V and J ends, which lost 5 bases and 2 bases, there was a span of 15 bases. Germline-derived CDR1 and CDR2 are MNHEY and SMNVEV (reference sequence). The CDR3 length is 15 residues. CDR3 region: CASSKQAVLNYGYTF. CDR3 sequence (DNA): TGTGCCAGCAGTAAACAGGCGGTCTTGAACTATGGCTACACCTTC.

This chain uses TRBV7-2 with TRBJ2-6, with D uncertain. Germline-derived CDR1 and CDR2 are SGHTA and FQGNSA. The CDR3 has 19 residues. The germline V and J ends were trimmed by 1 base and 3 bases, with 19 bases remaining between them. CDR3 residues: CASSLGVGHPAGGANVLTF. The CDR3 coding sequence is TGTGCCAGCAGCTTAGGAGTTGGTCACCCGGCCGGTGGGGCCAACGTCCTGACTTTC.

The chain has TRBV4-2 and TRBJ2-1; 11 bases map to TRBD2. This CDR3 is built from 16 residues. V gave up 1 base and J gave up 4 bases; unmatched junction bases: 3. CDR1 and CDR2 from the germline V gene are LGHNA and YNFKEQ. CDR3 in amino acids: CASSQVTSGVYNEQFF. CDR3 bases: TGTGCCAGCAGCCAAGTGACTAGCGGGGTTTACAATGAGCAGTTCTTC.

The rearrangement uses TRBV5-6 and TRBJ2-5; 7 positions match TRBD1. The CDR3 runs 15 residues. The V and J ends lost 4 bases and 1 base, in that order; junction bases with no gene match: 7. Germline values: CDR1 SGHDT, CDR2 YYEEEE. The CDR3 DNA is TGTGCCAGCAGCGTACAGGGGTTCGGCCAAGAGACCCAGTACTTC. Translating it yields CASSVQGFGQETQYF.

This clone appeared once. The J gene is TRBJ1-2, the V gene TRBV29-1; D is ambiguous. Germline-derived CDR1 and CDR2 are SQVTM and ANQGSEA. The CDR3 is made up of 14 amino acids. V was cut by 0 bases and J by 8 bases, with 16 bases left in between. The DNA of the CDR3 is TGCAGCGTTGAAGACCCTTGGGTTATAGAGGGCTACACCTTC. It specifies CSVEDPWVIEGYTF.

Here the CDR3 reads CAISESGGTAGYTF. The CDR3 DNA follows: TGTGCCATCAGTGAGTCAGGAGGGACGGCTGGCTACACCTTC. This sequence joins TRBV10-3 and TRBJ1-2, with D perhaps matching TRBD1 (5 bases). With 0 bases removed from V and 7 bases from J, the gap between germline ends came to 12 bases. Germline V gives CDR1 ENHRY, CDR2 SYGVKD. The CDR3 runs to 14 residues.

The chain recombines TRBV2 with TRBJ2-5, with D unclear. Germline V lookup: CDR1 SNHLY, CDR2 FYNNEI. V gave up 5 bases and J gave up 5 bases, with 9 bases separating them. This CDR3 has 12 amino acids. The CDR3 nucleotides are TGTGCCAGCAGTATGGCTGGGGAGACCCAGTACTTC. Its translation is CASSMAGETQYF. The whole variable domain, remainder taken from reference TRBV2 and TRBJ2-5, is EPEVTQTPSHQVTQMGQEVILRCVPISNHLYFYWYRQILGQKVEFLVSFYNNEISEKSEIFDDQFSVERPDGSNFTLKIRSTKLEDSAMYFCASSMAGETQYFGPGTRLLVL.

Only one count was recorded for this clone. The chain combines TRBV10-3 with TRBJ2-1; TRBD2 might be the D (5 bases). Trimming shortened V by 10 bases and J by 5 bases, and 27 bases separated the two germline ends. Germline V gene data show CDR1 as ENHRY and CDR2 as SYGVKD. The CDR3 loop spans 17 amino acids. The CDR3 protein is CATIRGEDPIDHNEQFF. The CDR3 bases are TGTGCCACCATCCGGGGTGAGGACCCCATAGACCACAATGAGCAGTTCTTC.

J is TRBJ2-1 and V is TRBV6-1, with 8 positions matching TRBD1. The germline gives CDR1 MNHNS, CDR2 SASEGT. The CDR3 is made up of 15 amino acids. The V and J ends lost 5 bases and 3 bases, in that order; junction bases with no gene match: 6. CDR3 DNA: TGTGCCAGCAGTTCGGGACAGGACTTCTACAATGAGCAGTTCTTC. Its translation: CASSSGQDFYNEQFF.

This clone was detected only a few times. J is TRBJ1-6 and V is TRBV28; 8 nucleotides agree with TRBD1. Germline V CDR1 and CDR2: MDHEN, SYDVKM. Trimming removed 8 bases from V and 7 bases from J; junction bases left unmatched: 7. The CDR3 totals 14 residues. The CDR3 bases are TGTGCCAGCTGCTCGACAGGGGAGAATTCACCCCTCCACTTT. Protein sequence: CASCSTGENSPLHF.

The CDR3: CASSYIAAPDTQYF. The CDR3 DNA reads as TGTGCCAGCAGTTATATAGCGGCTCCAGATACGCAGTATTTT. The rearrangement links TRBV27 to TRBJ2-3; a weak D match, TRBD2 (6 bases). Looked up from germline, CDR1 is MNHEY and CDR2 is SMNVEV (reference sequence). Trimming cost V 4 bases and J 4 bases, with 12 bases left between them. This CDR3 has 14 residues.

The chain couples TRBV21-1 to TRBJ2-7; TRBD2, the table's D call, was not compared with the DNA. TRBV21-1 is recorded as a pseudogene. The CDR3 loop spans 15 amino acids. CDR3 nucleotide sequence: TGTGCCAGCAGCAGGCCCCTAAGCGAACCCTACGAGCAGTACTTC. This gives the protein CASSRPLSEPYEQYF.

Note on this clone: This sample includes further DNA sequences coding for the same CDR3. The genes are TRBV4-2 and TRBJ2-2; TRBD1 matches at 8 bases. There are 15 residues in the CDR3. The J segment lost 4 bases and the V segment lost 1 base, leaving 2 bases of the junction unmatched. Germline values: CDR1 LGHNA, CDR2 YNFKEQ. The CDR3 DNA reads TGTGCCAGCAGCCAAGGTACAGGGGGCACCGGGGAGCTGTTTTTT. Translated: CASSQGTGGTGELFF.

This clone was seen a single time. The genes are TRBV6-1 and TRBJ2-3; possibly TRBD1 or TRBD2 for D (5 bases each). V was clipped by 4 bases and J by 4 bases, with 12 bases between them. This CDR3 spans 14 amino acids. Germline V gives CDR1 MNHNS, CDR2 SASEGT. CDR3 loop: CASSVGELPDTQYF. In DNA form, the CDR3 reads TGTGCCAGCAGTGTGGGGGAATTACCAGATACGCAGTATTTT.

The chain combines TRBV2 with TRBJ2-7; the D is unclear. Looked up from germline, CDR1 is SNHLY and CDR2 is FYNNEI. This CDR3 has 14 amino acids. V was clipped by 7 bases and J by 0 bases, with 13 bases between them. The CDR3 protein is CASKVDKTSYEQYF. For the CDR3, the DNA is TGTGCCAGCAAAGTAGACAAGACCTCCTACGAGCAGTACTTC.